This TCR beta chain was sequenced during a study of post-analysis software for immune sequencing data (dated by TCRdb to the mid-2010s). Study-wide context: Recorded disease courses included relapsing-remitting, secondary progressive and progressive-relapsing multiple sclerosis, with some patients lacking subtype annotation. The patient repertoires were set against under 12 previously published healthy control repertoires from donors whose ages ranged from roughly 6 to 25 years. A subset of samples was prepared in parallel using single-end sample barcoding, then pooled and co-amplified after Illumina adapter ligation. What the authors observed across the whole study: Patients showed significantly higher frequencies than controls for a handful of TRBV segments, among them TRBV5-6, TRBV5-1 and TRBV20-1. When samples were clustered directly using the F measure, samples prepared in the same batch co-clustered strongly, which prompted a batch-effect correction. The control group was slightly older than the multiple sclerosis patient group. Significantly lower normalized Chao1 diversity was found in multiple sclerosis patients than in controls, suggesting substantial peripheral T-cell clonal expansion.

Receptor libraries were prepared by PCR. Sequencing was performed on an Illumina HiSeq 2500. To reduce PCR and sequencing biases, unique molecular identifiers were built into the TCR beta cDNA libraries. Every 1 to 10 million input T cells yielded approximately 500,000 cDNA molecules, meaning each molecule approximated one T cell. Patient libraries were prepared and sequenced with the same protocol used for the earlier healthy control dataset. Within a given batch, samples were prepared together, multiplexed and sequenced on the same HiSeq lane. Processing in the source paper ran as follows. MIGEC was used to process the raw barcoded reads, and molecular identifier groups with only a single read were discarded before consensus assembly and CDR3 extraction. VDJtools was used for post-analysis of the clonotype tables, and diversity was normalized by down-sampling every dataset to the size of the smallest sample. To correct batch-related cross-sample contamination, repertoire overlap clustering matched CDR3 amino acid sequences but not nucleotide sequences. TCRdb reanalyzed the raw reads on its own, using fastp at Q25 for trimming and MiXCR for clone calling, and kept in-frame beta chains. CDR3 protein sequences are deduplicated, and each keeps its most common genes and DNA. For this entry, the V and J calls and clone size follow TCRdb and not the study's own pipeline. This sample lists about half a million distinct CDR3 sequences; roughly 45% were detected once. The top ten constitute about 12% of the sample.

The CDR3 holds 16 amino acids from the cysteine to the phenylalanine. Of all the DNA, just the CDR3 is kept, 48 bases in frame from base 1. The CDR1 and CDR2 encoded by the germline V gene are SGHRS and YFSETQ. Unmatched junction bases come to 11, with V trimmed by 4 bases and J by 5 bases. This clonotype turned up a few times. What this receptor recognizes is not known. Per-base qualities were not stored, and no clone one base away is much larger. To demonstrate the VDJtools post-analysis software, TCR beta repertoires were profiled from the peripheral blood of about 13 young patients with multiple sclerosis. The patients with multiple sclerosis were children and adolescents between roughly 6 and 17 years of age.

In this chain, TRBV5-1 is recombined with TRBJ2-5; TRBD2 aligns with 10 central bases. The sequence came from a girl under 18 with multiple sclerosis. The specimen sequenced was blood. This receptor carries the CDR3 CASSETSGHRRETQYF. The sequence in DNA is TGCGCCAGCAGCGAGACTAGCGGGCACCGACGGGAGACCCAGTACTTC.